The present T cell receptor (beta chain) was sequenced within a study of shared clonotypes between healthy human individuals. General study results and limits: Generally, estimated richness proved larger in naive subsets than it did in memory subsets. Sample collection involved blood only; tissue repertoires are likely different.

Only Caucasian adults living in Nashville, Tennessee served as donors. The CDR3 has 14 amino acids. The V end lost 6 bases, the J end lost 0 bases, and 11 bases lay between the germline ends. Looked up from germline, CDR1 is ENHRY and CDR2 is SYGVKD. TCRdb keeps only in-frame clones here, not all; method: immunoSEQ multiplex PCR. This sample has about 1 million clones, with around 74% found just once. Of note for this clone: Its antigen is as yet unknown.

This clonotype was sampled from a man aged 18 to 29 in good health. Specimen: memory CD4+ T cells sorted from blood. Subset denoted: CD45RA-negative fraction. The genes are TRBV10-3 and TRBJ1-1; D remains unclear. The CDR3 sequence is CAIRPGAMNTEAFF. DNA for the CDR3: TGTGCCATCAGACCGGGAGCAATGAACACTGAAGCTTTCTTT.